The 15 T cell receptor beta chains in this list originate from one sample, sequenced in a study of blood T cell repertoires in COVID-19. Here immunoSEQ multiplex PCR was the method, and the copy in TCRdb shows in-frame clones only, minus some. The data show about 270,000 clones, 86% seen once. Sequenced material: peripheral blood. These receptors all stem from a man in his forties with active or convalescent COVID-19.

V usage is TRBV6-5 and J usage is TRBJ2-3, with 9 bases that match TRBD1. V gave up 8 bases and J gave up 4 bases; unmatched junction bases: 4. This CDR3 has 13 residues. CDR1 and CDR2 (germline): MNHEY, SVGAGI. CDR3 sequence: CASRRTGADTQYF. The DNA of the CDR3 is TGTGCCAGCCGCCGGACAGGGGCAGATACGCAGTATTTT.

The chain links TRBV6-5 to TRBJ2-5; TRBD1 matches at 7 bases. J was trimmed by 4 bases and V by 6 bases; bases with no gene match: 5. The germline gives CDR1 MNHEY, CDR2 SVGAGI. The CDR3 is 13 amino acids. The CDR3 region has the DNA TGTGCCAGCAGCTTCCGACAGGGAGAGACCCAGTACTTC. Protein: CASSFRQGETQYF.

The genes are TRBV10-2 and TRBJ2-7, with D possibly being TRBD2 (5 bases). The CDR3 has 10 amino acids. CDR1 WSHSY and CDR2 SAAADI come from the germline V gene. V was trimmed by 10 bases and J by 5 bases, leaving 9 bases between them. CDR3 DNA sequence: TGCGCCACGTCGCGGGACGAGCAGTACTTC. Amino acid sequence: CATSRDEQYF.

The CDR3 nucleotides read TGTGCCAGTAGTTCGGGACAGGGGGAGGCTAACTATGGCTACACCTTC. Amino acids: CASSSGQGEANYGYTF. V gene TRBV19 combines with J gene TRBJ1-2, with 11 bases matching TRBD1. The germline V gene encodes CDR1 LNHDA and CDR2 SQIVND (reference sequence). With 5 bases clipped from V and 0 bases from J, the junction kept 5 bases outside the gene matches. The CDR3 length is 16 residues.

The chain couples TRBV9 to TRBJ2-6, with D perhaps matching TRBD2 (6 bases). The CDR3 has 16 residues. Trimming left V 7 bases short and J 2 bases short, with 16 bases between. Germline CDR1 and CDR2: SGDLS and YYNGEE. CDR3 sequence: CASRPLEGTGANVLTF. Here the CDR3 DNA reads TGTGCCAGCCGGCCTTTGGAGGGTACTGGGGCCAACGTCCTGACTTTC.

The V and J genes are TRBV5-1 and TRBJ1-1; 9 nucleotides agree with TRBD1. J lost 5 bases, V lost 1 base, and 6 bases had no gene match. Germline V CDR1 and CDR2: SGHRS, YFSETQ. The CDR3 covers 15 residues. Here the CDR3 DNA reads TGCGCCAGCAGCTTGCCCGGGACAGGGCTTACTGAAGCTTTCTTT. Translating gives CASSLPGTGLTEAFF.

The chain couples TRBV15 to TRBJ1-5, with D maybe TRBD1 (6 bases). V was clipped by 1 base and J by 2 bases, with 12 bases between them. The CDR3 totals 16 residues. Germline V gene data show CDR1 as LNHNV and CDR2 as YYDKDF (reference sequence). The CDR3 loop is CATSRGGGTGNQPQHF. Here the CDR3 DNA reads TGTGCCACCAGCAGAGGAGGGGGAACGGGCAATCAGCCCCAGCATTTT.

As to this clone: This sample also contains other DNA sequences that code for the same CDR3. The rearrangement links TRBV27 to TRBJ2-7; 10 nucleotides align to TRBD1. V lost 6 bases to trimming and J lost 4 bases; unmatched junction nucleotides: 6. This CDR3 has 14 residues. Germline CDR1 reads MNHEY; CDR2 reads SMNVEV (reference sequence). Here the CDR3 DNA reads TGTGCCAGCAGCCCCGGGACAGGGGTATACGAGCAGTACTTC. It translates to CASSPGTGVYEQYF.

This chain connects TRBV5-6 to TRBJ2-5; 7 nucleotides match TRBD1. With 3 bases clipped from V and 2 bases from J, the junction kept 10 bases outside the gene matches. CDR1 and CDR2 (germline): SGHDT, YYEEEE. The CDR3 length is 16 residues. Written as DNA, the CDR3 is TGTGCCAGCAGCTCTCGGTGGGGACAGCTACAAGAGACCCAGTACTTC. Translating it yields CASSSRWGQLQETQYF.

This chain uses TRBV5-5 with TRBJ2-7; tentative D call: TRBD1 (6 bases). Deletions cut 5 bases from V and 11 bases from J, with 14 bases between. Germline V gene data show CDR1 as SGHKS and CDR2 as YYEKEE (reference sequence). There are 11 residues in the CDR3. CDR3: CASRLGQSKYF. The CDR3 DNA sequence: TGTGCCAGCAGGTTAGGACAGTCTAAGTACTTC.

The V and J genes are TRBV5-1 and TRBJ2-3; 12 bases fit TRBD2. This CDR3 spans 17 amino acids. CDR1 and CDR2 from the germline V gene are SGHRS and YFSETQ. The V and J ends lost 5 bases and 3 bases, in that order; junction bases with no gene match: 10. CDR3 nucleotide sequence: TGCGCCAGCAGGAGGGCTAGCGGGAGGGCCAGTACAGATACGCAGTATTTT. Translating gives CASRRASGRASTDTQYF. Filled out from reference TRBV5-1 and TRBJ2-3, the complete variable domain reads KAGVTQTPRYLIKTRGQQVTLSCSPISGHRSVSWYQQTPGQGLQFLFEYFSETQRNKGNFPGRFSGRQFSNSRSEMNVSTLELGDSALYLCASRRASGRASTDTQYFGPGTRLTVL.

The V and J genes are TRBV6-5 and TRBJ2-6, with TRBD2 matching 7 bases. V shed 8 bases and J 2 bases; nucleotides not matched to a gene: 3. This CDR3 is built from 14 residues. Germline-derived CDR1 and CDR2 are MNHEY and SVGAGI. The CDR3 DNA follows: TGTGCCAGCGAGCGGGGAACTGGGGCCAACGTCCTGACTTTC. This translates into CASERGTGANVLTF.

The chain couples TRBV10-3 to TRBJ1-1, with unresolved D. Trimming cost V 4 bases and J 4 bases, with 13 bases left between them. Germline loops: CDR1 ENHRY, CDR2 SYGVKD. The CDR3 length is 14 residues. The CDR3 region has the DNA TGTGCCATCAGTGGGTATATGGGGAGCACTGAAGCTTTCTTT. Amino acids: CAISGYMGSTEAFF.

This clone was seen once. J is TRBJ2-5 and V is TRBV28, with D tentatively TRBD2 (7 bases). The CDR3 loop spans 13 amino acids. Germline V gene data show CDR1 as MDHEN and CDR2 as SYDVKM. The ends were cut back, 7 bases at V and 5 bases at J, with 14 bases in the middle. CDR3 coding DNA: TGTGCCAGCACCTTGGGGGGGCTCGAGACCCAGTACTTC. This sequence encodes CASTLGGLETQYF.

The rearrangement joins TRBV15 to TRBJ2-7; possibly TRBD1 for D (5 bases). CDR3 length: 14 amino acids. V was shortened by 0 bases and J by 5 bases, with 11 bases between the two germline ends. From germline, CDR1 is LNHNV and CDR2 YYDKDF (reference sequence). The CDR3 bases are TGTGCCACCAGCAGAGACCGGACAAAGGACGAGCAGTACTTC. It yields the protein CATSRDRTKDEQYF.